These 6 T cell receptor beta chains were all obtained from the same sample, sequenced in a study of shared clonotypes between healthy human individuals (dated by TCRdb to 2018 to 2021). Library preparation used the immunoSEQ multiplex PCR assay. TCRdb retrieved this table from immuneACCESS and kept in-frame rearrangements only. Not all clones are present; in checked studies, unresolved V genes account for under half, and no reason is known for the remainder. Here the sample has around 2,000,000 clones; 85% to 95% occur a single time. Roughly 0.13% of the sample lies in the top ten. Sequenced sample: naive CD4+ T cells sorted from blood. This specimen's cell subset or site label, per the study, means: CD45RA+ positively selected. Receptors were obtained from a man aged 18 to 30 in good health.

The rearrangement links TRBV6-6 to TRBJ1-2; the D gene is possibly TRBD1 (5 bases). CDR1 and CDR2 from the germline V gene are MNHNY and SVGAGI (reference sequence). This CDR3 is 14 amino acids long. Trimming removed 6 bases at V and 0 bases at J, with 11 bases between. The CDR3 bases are TGTGCCAGCAGCCTCAGGGCTTCTAACTATGGCTACACCTTC. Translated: CASSLRASNYGYTF.

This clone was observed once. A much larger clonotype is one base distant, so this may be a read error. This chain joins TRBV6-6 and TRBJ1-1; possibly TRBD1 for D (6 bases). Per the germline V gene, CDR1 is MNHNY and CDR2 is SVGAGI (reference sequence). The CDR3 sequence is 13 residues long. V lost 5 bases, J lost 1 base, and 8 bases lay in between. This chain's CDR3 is CASSTRGNTEAFF. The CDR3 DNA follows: TGTGCCAGCAGTACCAGGGGGAACACTGAAGCTTTCTTT.

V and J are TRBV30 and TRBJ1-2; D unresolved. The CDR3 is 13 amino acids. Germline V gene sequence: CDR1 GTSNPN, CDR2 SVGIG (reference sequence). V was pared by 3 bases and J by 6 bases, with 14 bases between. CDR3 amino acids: CAWRFAGGDGYTF. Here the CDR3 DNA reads TGTGCCTGGAGATTCGCGGGCGGCGATGGCTACACCTTC.

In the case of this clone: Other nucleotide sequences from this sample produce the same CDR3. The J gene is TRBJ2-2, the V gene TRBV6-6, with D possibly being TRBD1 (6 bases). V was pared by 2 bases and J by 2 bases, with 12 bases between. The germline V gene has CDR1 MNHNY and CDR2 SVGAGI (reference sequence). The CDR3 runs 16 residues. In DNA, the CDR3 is TGTGCCAGCAGTTACAGAGGGGGTGCCAACACCGGGGAGCTGTTTTTT. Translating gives CASSYRGGANTGELFF.

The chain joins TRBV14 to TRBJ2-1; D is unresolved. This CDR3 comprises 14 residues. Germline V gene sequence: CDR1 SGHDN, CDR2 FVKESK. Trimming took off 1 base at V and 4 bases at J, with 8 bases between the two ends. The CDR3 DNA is TGTGCCAGCAGCCAAGCATCCATTTACAATGAGCAGTTCTTC. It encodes CASSQASIYNEQFF.

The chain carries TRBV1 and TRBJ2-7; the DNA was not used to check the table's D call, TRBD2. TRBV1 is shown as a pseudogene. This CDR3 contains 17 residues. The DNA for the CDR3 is TGCACCAGCCTGCTCATGCTAGCGGAATATTGCTCCTACGAGCAGTACTTC. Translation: CTSLLMLAEYCSYEQYF.